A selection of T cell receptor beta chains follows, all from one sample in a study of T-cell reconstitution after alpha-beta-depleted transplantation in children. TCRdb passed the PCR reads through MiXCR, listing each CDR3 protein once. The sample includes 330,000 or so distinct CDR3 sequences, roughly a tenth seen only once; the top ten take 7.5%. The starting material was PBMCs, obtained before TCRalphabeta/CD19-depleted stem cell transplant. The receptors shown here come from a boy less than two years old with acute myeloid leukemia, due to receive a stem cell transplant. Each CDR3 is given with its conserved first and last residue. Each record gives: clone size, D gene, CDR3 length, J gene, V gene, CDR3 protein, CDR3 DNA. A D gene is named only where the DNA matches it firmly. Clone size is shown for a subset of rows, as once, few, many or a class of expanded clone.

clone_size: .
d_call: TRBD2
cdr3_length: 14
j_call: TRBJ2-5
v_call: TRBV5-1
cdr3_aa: CASSRRGKEETQYF
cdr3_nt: TGCGCCAGCAGCAGGCGGGGGAAAGAAGAGACCCAGTACTTC

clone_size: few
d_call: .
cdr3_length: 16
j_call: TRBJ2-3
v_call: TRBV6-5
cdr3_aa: CASSSQGPAGTDTQYF
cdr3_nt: TGTGCCAGCAGTTCCCAGGGACCAGCGGGCACAGATACGCAGTATTTT

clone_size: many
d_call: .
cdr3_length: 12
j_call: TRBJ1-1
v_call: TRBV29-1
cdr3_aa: CSVERRGAEAFF
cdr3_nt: TGCAGCGTTGAACGTAGAGGGGCTGAAGCTTTCTTT

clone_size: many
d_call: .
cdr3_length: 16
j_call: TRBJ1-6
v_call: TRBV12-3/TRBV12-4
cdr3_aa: CASSSRSPSGASPLHF
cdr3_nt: TGTGCCAGCAGCTCTCGATCTCCATCAGGGGCCTCACCCCTCCACTTT

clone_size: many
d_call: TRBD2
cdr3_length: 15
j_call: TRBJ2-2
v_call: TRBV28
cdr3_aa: CASIPRLASTGELFF
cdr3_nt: TGTGCCAGCATTCCCCGACTAGCGAGCACCGGGGAGCTGTTTTTT

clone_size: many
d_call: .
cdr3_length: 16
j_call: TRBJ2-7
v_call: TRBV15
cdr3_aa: CATSRVLLVSSYEQYF
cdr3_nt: TGTGCCACCAGCAGAGTTCTACTAGTCTCCTCCTACGAGCAGTACTTC

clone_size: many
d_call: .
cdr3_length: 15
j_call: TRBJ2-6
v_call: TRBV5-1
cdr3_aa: CASSSDSSGANVLTF
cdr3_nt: TGCGCCAGCAGCTCCGACAGCTCTGGGGCCAACGTCCTGACTTTC

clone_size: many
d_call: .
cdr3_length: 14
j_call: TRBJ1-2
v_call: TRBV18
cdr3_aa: CASSPSGEAYGYTF
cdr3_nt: TGTGCCAGCTCACCCTCCGGGGAAGCCTATGGCTACACCTTC

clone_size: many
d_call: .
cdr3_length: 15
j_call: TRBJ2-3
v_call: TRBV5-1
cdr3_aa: CASSAGHSTTDTQYF
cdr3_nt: TGCGCCAGCAGCGCGGGACACTCAACCACAGATACGCAGTATTTT

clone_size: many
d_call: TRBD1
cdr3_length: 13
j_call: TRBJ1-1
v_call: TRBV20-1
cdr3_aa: CSARDQGDTEAFF
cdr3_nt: TGCAGTGCTAGAGATCAGGGGGACACTGAAGCTTTCTTT

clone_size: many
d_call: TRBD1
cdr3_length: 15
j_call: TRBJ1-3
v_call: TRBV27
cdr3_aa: CASGPTGGSGNTIYF
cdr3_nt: TGTGCCAGCGGCCCGACAGGGGGCTCTGGAAACACCATATATTTT

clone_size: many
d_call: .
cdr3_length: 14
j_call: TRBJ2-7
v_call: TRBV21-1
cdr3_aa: CASTPQDSLGEQYF
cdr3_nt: TGTGCCAGCACCCCTCAGGACTCCCTAGGAGAGCAGTACTTC

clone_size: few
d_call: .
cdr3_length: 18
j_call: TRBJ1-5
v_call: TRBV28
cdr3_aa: CASSPILQGVNSNQPQHF
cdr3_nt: TGTGCCAGCAGTCCAATCCTACAGGGCGTCAATAGCAATCAGCCCCAGCATTTT

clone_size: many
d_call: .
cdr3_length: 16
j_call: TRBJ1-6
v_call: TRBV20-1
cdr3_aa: CSAIEWGRTDNSPLHF
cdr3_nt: TGCAGTGCTATAGAATGGGGGAGGACAGATAATTCACCCCTCCACTTT

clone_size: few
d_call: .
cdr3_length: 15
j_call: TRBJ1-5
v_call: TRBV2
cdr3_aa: CASSEAWGLGQPQHF
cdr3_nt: TGTGCCAGCAGTGAAGCTTGGGGGCTCGGTCAGCCCCAGCATTTT

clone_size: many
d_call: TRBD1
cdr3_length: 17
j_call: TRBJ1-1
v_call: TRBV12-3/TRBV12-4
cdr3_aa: CASSLAIPPGTGPEAFF
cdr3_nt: TGTGCCAGCAGTTTAGCGATACCTCCCGGGACAGGGCCTGAAGCTTTCTTT

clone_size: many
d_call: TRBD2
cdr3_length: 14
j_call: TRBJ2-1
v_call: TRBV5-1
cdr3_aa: CASSLSKGGNEQFF
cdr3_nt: TGCGCCAGCAGCTTGTCGAAGGGAGGGAATGAGCAGTTCTTC

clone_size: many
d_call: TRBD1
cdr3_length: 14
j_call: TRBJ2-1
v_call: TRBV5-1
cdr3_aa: CASSVGQSYNEQFF
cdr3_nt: TGCGCCAGCAGTGTGGGACAGTCCTACAATGAGCAGTTCTTC

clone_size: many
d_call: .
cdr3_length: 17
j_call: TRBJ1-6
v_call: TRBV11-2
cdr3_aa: CASSLLKGGGLNSPLHF
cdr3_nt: TGTGCCAGCAGCTTATTGAAAGGCGGCGGTCTTAATTCACCCCTCCACTTT

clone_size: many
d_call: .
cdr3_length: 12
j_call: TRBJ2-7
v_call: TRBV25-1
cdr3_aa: CASRGSTYEQYF
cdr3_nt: TGTGCCAGCAGGGGCAGTACCTACGAGCAGTACTTC

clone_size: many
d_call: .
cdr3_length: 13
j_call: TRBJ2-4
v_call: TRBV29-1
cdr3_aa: CSVEEGLGNIQYF
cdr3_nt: TGCAGCGTTGAAGAGGGATTGGGAAACATTCAGTACTTC

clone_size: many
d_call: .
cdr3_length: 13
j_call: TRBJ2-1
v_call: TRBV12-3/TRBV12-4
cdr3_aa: CASSWGDYNEQFF
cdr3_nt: TGTGCCAGCAGTTGGGGGGACTACAATGAGCAGTTCTTC

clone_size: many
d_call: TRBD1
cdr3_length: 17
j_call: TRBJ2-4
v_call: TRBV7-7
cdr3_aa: CASSLGTARLAKNIQYF
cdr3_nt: TGTGCTAGCAGCTTAGGGACAGCTCGTTTAGCCAAAAACATTCAGTACTTC

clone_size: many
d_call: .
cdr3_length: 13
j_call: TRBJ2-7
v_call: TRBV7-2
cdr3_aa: CASSFRLSYEQYF
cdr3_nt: TGTGCCAGCAGCTTTAGGCTCTCCTACGAGCAGTACTTC

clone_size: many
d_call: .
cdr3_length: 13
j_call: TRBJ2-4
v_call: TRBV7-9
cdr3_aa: CASSIRGGNIQYF
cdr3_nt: TGTGCCAGCAGCATTAGAGGGGGGAACATTCAGTACTTC

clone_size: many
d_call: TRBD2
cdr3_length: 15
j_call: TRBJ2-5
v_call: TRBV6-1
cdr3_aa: CASTDPGLARETQYF
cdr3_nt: TGTGCCAGCACCGATCCGGGACTAGCGCGCGAGACCCAGTACTTC

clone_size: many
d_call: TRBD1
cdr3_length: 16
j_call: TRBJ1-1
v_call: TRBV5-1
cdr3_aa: CASSLTGGGGNTEAFF
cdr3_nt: TGCGCCAGCAGCTTGACAGGGGGCGGAGGAAACACTGAAGCTTTCTTT

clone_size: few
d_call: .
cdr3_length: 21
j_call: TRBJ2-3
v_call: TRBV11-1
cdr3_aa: CASSLTRDRRREAIYTDTQYF
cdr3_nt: TGTGCCAGCAGCTTAACCCGGGACAGAAGGCGGGAGGCTATATACACAGATACGCAGTATTTT

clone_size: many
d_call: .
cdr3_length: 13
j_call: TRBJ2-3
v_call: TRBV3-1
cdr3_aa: CASSQDGVNTQYF
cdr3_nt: TGTGCCAGCAGCCAAGATGGGGTAAATACGCAGTATTTT

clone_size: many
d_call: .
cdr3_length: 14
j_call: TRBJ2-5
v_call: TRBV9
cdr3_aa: CASSVVGGQETQYF
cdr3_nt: TGTGCCAGCAGCGTAGTAGGGGGGCAAGAGACCCAGTACTTC

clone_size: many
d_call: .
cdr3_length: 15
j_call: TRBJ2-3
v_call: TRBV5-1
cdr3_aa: CASSLGHPGTDTQYF
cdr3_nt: TGCGCCAGCAGCTTAGGACACCCAGGCACAGATACGCAGTATTTT

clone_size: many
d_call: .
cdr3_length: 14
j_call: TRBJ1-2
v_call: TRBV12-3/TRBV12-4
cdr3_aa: CASSQQDKGYGYTF
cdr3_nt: TGTGCCAGCAGTCAACAGGACAAGGGGTATGGCTACACCTTC

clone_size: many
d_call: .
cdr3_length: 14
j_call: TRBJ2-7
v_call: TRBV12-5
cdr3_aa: CASGLQSGAYEQYF
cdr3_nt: TGTGCTAGTGGTTTGCAGTCAGGCGCCTACGAGCAGTACTTC

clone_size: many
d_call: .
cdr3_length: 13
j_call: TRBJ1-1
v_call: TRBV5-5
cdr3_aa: CASSLGARARAFF
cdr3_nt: TGTGCCAGCAGCTTGGGGGCCAGGGCGCGAGCTTTCTTT

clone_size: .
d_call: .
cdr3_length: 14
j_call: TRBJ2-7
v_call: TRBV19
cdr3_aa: CASSIDGGSREQYF
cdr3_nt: TGTGCCAGTAGTATCGATGGGGGTTCAAGGGAGCAGTACTTC

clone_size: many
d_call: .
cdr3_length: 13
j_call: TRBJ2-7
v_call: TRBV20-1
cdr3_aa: CSASSSEPYEQYF
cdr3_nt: TGCAGTGCTTCCTCTAGCGAGCCCTACGAGCAGTACTTC

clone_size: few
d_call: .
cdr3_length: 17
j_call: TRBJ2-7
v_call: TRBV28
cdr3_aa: CASTPRPSSALSYEQYF
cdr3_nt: TGTGCCAGCACCCCCCGGCCATCTAGCGCCCTCTCCTACGAGCAGTACTTC

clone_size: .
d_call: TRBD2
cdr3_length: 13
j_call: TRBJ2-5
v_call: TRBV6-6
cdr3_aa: CASIASGRETQYF
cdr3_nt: TGTGCCAGCATCGCTAGCGGGAGAGAGACCCAGTACTTC

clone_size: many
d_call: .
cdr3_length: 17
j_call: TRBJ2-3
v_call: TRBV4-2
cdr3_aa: CASSHVGGPINTDTQYF
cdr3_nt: TGTGCCAGCAGCCATGTGGGGGGGCCCATCAACACAGATACGCAGTATTTT

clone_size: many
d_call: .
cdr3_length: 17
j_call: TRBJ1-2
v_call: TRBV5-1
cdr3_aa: CASRFGARVSSDYGYTF
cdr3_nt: TGCGCCAGCAGGTTCGGAGCCAGGGTTAGTTCGGACTATGGCTACACCTTC